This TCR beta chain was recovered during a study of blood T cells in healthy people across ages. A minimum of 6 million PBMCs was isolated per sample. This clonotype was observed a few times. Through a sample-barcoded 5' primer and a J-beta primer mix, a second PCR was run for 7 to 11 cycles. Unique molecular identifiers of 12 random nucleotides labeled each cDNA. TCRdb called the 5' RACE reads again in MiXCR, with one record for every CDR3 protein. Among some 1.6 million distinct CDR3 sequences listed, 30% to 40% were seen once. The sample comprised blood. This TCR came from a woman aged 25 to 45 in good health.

The CDR3 region is CSVARLAGGTYIPDTQYF. The CDR3 DNA sequence: TGCAGCGTTGCCCGACTAGCGGGAGGGACCTATATCCCAGATACGCAGTATTTT. The chain joins TRBV29-1 to TRBJ2-3; 14 bases align to TRBD2. V was clipped by 4 bases and J by 4 bases; unmatched bases: 13. The V gene's germline CDR1 is SQVTM and CDR2 ANQGSEA. The CDR3 has 18 amino acids.